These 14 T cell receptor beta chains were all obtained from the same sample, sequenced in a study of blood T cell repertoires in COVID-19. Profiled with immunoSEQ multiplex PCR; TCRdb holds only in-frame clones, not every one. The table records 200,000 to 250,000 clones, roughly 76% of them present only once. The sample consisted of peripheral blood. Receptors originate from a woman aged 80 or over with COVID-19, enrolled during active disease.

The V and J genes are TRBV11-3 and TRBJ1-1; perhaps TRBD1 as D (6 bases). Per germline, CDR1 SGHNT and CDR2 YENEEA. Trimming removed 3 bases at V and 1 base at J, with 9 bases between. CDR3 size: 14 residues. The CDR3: CASSLQGQNTEAFF. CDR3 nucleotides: TGTGCCAGCAGCTTGCAGGGGCAGAACACTGAAGCTTTCTTT.

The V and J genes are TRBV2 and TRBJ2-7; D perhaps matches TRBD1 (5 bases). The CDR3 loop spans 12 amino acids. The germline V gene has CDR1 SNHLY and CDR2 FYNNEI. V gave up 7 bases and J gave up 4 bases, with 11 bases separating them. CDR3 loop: CASTTGGYEQYF. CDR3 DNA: TGTGCCAGCACCACAGGTGGATACGAGCAGTACTTC.

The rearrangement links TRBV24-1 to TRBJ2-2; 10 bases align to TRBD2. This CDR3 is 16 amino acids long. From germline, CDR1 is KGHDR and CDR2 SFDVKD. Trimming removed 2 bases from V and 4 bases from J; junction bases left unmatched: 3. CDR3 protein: CATSDSSGGLTGELFF. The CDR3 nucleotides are TGTGCCACCAGTGATTCTAGCGGGGGACTCACCGGGGAGCTGTTTTTT.

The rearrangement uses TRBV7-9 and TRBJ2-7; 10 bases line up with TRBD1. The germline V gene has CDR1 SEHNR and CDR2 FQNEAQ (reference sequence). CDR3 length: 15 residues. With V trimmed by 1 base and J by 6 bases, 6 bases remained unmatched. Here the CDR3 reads CASSLEVGQGFEQYF. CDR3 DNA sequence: TGTGCCAGCAGCTTAGAGGTGGGACAGGGGTTCGAGCAGTACTTC.

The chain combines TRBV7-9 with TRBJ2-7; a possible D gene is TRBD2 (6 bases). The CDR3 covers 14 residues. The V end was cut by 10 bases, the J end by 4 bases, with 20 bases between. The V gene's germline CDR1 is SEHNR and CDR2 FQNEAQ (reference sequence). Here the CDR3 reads CAIGGARDAYEQYF. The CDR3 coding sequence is TGTGCCATAGGCGGGGCAAGGGACGCGTACGAGCAGTACTTC.

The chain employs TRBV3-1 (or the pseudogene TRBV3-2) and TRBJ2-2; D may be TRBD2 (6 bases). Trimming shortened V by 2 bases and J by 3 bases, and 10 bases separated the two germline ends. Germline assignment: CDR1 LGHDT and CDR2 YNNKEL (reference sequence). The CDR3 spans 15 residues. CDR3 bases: TGTGCCAGCAGCCAACTCGGGGGTCACACCGGGGAGCTGTTTTTT. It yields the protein CASSQLGGHTGELFF.

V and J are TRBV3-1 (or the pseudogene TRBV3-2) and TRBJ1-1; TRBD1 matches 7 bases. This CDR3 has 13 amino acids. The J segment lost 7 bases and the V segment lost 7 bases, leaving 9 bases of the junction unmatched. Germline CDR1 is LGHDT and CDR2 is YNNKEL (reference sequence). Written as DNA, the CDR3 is TGTGCCAGCACCCTGAGAGGGGGCGGTGAAGCTTTCTTT. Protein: CASTLRGGGEAFF.

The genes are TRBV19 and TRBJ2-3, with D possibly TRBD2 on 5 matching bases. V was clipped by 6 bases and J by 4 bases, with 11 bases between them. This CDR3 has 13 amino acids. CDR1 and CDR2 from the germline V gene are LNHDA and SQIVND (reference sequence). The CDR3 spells CASRERSPDTQYF. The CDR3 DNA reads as TGTGCCAGTAGAGAGCGGTCCCCAGATACGCAGTATTTT.

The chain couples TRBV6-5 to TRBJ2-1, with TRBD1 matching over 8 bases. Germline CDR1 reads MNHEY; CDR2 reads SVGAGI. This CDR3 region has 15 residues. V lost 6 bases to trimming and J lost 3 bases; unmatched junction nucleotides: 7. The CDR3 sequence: CASSYTGGNYNEQFF. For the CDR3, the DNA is TGTGCCAGCAGCTATACAGGGGGGAACTACAATGAGCAGTTCTTC.

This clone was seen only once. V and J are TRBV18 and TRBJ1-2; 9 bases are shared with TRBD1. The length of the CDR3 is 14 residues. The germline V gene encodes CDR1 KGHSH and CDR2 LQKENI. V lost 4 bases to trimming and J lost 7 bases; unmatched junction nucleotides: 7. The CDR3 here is CASSLRDREGGYTF. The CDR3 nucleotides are TGTGCCAGCTCACTCAGGGACAGGGAAGGTGGCTACACCTTC.

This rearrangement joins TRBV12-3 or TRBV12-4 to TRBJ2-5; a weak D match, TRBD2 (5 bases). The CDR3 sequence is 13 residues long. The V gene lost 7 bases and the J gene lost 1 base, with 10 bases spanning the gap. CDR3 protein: CASTFGSQETQYF. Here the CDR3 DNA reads TGTGCCAGCACCTTTGGGAGCCAAGAGACCCAGTACTTC.

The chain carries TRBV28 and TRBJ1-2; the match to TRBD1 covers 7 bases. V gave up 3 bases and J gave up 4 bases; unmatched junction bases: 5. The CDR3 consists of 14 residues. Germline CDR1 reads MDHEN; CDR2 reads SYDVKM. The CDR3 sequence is CASSFGDSPYGYTF. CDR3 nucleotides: TGTGCCAGCAGTTTTGGGGACAGCCCCTATGGCTACACCTTC.

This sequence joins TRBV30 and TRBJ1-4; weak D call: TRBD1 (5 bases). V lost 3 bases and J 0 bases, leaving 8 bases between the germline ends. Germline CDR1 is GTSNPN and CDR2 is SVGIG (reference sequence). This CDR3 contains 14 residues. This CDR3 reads CAWSRQSTNEKLFF. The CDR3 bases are TGTGCCTGGAGCCGACAGTCAACTAATGAAAAACTGTTTTTT.

The CDR3 DNA follows: TGTGCCAGTAGTTTCCAGACAGGCCCAACCTACGAGCAGTACTTC. Residues: CASSFQTGPTYEQYF. V usage is TRBV19 and J usage is TRBJ2-7; tentative D call: TRBD1 (6 bases). The germline V and J ends were trimmed by 5 bases and 2 bases, with 16 bases remaining between them. Germline V gives CDR1 LNHDA, CDR2 SQIVND (reference sequence). This CDR3 has 15 amino acids. The whole variable domain, remainder taken from reference TRBV19 and TRBJ2-7, is DGGITQSPKYLFRKEGQNVTLSCEQNLNHDAMYWYRQDPGQGLRLIYYSQIVNDFQKGDIAEGYSVSREKKESFPLTVTSAQKNPTAFYLCASSFQTGPTYEQYFGPGTRLTVT.